One and the same sample provided the 3 T cell receptor beta chains below, sequenced in a study of Tregs in tolerant kidney transplant recipients. Profiled with immunoSEQ multiplex PCR; TCRdb holds only in-frame clones, not every one. This sample's table has under 6,000 clones. Related graft donors supplied nonmyeloablative bone marrow transplants, and mixed chimerism was transient. The sequences come from CD4+ T cells from blood (PBMCs), collected about 15 months after the transplant. All receptors derive from a human patient who received a combined kidney and bone marrow transplant. Some T cells may be the graft donor's.

Comment on this clone: The DNA ends 3 residues before the CDR3 does, and the rest of the CDR3 is filled in from the germline J gene. The rearrangement uses TRBV5-5 and TRBJ2-7; 8 bases align to TRBD1. Unmatched junction bases numbered 4, after V lost 6 bases and J lost 2 bases. Looked up from germline, CDR1 is SGHKS and CDR2 is YYEKEE (reference sequence). The CDR3 totals 13 residues. CDR3 sequence: CASKDRAAYEQYF. CDR3 DNA (partial): TGTGCCAGCAAGGACAGGGCGGCCTACGAG.

Points on this clone: Sequencing ends 3 residues short of the CDR3 end; the germline J gene provides the rest. The chain has TRBV5-1 and TRBJ2-1; TRBD2 might be the D (6 bases). The CDR3 spans 15 residues. Trimming left V 5 bases short and J 1 base short, with 13 bases between. Germline lookup yields CDR1 SGHRS and CDR2 YFSETQ. The CDR3 loop is CASRISGTSYNEQFF. The covered CDR3 bases are TGCGCCAGCAGGATTAGTGGGACTTCCTACAATGAG.

Remarks on this clone: Coverage ceases 3 residues before the CDR3 finishes, and the germline J gene fills in the end. J is TRBJ2-2 and V is TRBV7-8; 8 bases map to TRBD1. Germline V gives CDR1 SGHVS, CDR2 FQNEAQ. After removal of 5 bases from V and 5 bases from J, the junction contained 10 bases not matched to a gene. The CDR3 loop spans 16 amino acids. The DNA read from the CDR3 is TGTGCCAGCAGCCCCAGGACAGGGATGGAAACCGGGGAG. Protein sequence: CASSPRTGMETGE. The complete CDR3 protein is CASSPRTGMETGELFF. The whole variable domain, filled in from reference TRBV7-8 and TRBJ2-2, reads GAGVSQSPRYKVAKRGQDVALRCDPISGHVSLFWYQQALGQGPEFLTYFQNEAQLDKSGLPSDRFFAERPEGSVSTLKIQRTQQEDSAVYLCASSPRTGMETGELFFGEGSRLTVL.